Following are 25 T cell receptor beta chains from one sample sequenced in a study of technical replicates of blood from a few donors. Sequenced by immunoSEQ multiplex PCR; TCRdb stores in-frame clones only, minus some. This table holds 70,000 to 80,000 clones, roughly 97% found once. Sequencing input: T cells isolated from PBMCs. All receptors derive from a human donor in good health.

V and J are TRBV2 and TRBJ1-5, with TRBD1 as a possible D gene (5 bases). CDR1 and CDR2 from the germline V gene are SNHLY and FYNNEI. This CDR3 region has 14 residues. Trimming shortened V by 3 bases and J by 6 bases, and 12 bases separated the two germline ends. The CDR3 sequence: CASSDGQGGQPQHF. The CDR3 DNA reads TGTGCCAGCAGTGACGGGCAGGGCGGTCAGCCCCAGCATTTT.

The chain recombines TRBV4-1 with TRBJ2-7; D gene ambiguous. The germline V and J ends were trimmed by 4 bases and 1 base, with 8 bases remaining between them. Germline assignment: CDR1 MGHRA and CDR2 YSYEKL. The CDR3 is made up of 13 amino acids. The chain's CDR3 is CASSPSHSYEQYF. CDR3 DNA sequence: TGCGCCAGCAGCCCCAGTCATTCCTACGAGCAGTACTTC.

This clone appeared a few times. The chain joins TRBV6-6 to TRBJ1-3; D is uncertain. Trimming shortened V by 7 bases and J by 4 bases, and 11 bases separated the two germline ends. The CDR3 spans 13 residues. CDR1 is MNHNY and CDR2 is SVGAGI in the germline V gene (reference sequence). DNA of the CDR3: TGTGCCAGCACCCCAGGAATCGGAAACACCATATATTTT. It encodes CASTPGIGNTIYF.

J is TRBJ2-7 and V is TRBV28, with 8 bases aligning to TRBD1. Germline CDR1 MDHEN, CDR2 SYDVKM. The CDR3 length is 16 residues. Trimming at V came to 4 bases and at J to 0 bases, leaving 8 bases not matched to a gene. The CDR3 DNA sequence: TGTGCCAGCAGTTCCCCAAGACAGGGGATCTCCTACGAGCAGTACTTC. Translated: CASSSPRQGISYEQYF. The entire variable domain, with the rest obtained from reference TRBV28 and TRBJ2-7, is as follows: DVKVTQSSRYLVKRTGEKVFLECVQDMDHENMFWYRQDPGLGLRLIYFSYDVKMKEKGDIPEGYSVSREKKERFSLILESASTNQTSMYLCASSSPRQGISYEQYFGPGTRLTVT.

The CDR3 DNA sequence: TGTGCCAGCAGCTTAAATATCGGGGCTTTCTTT. It is translated as CASSLNIGAFF. The chain carries TRBV7-9 and TRBJ1-1; D gene ambiguous. Looked up from germline, CDR1 is SEHNR and CDR2 is FQNEAQ (reference sequence). This CDR3 spans 11 amino acids. V dropped 2 bases and J dropped 11 bases, with 9 bases sitting between them. Full variable domain (missing parts from reference TRBV7-9 and TRBJ1-1): DTGVSQNPRHKITKRGQNVTFRCDPISEHNRLYWYRQTLGQGPEFLTYFQNEAQLEKSRLLSDRFSAERPKGSFSTLEIQRTEQGDSAMYLCASSLNIGAFFGQGTRLTVV.

The CDR3 reads CASSQVVGPLTDTQYF. The CDR3 DNA follows: TGTGCCAGCAGCCAAGTAGTGGGGCCCCTCACAGATACGCAGTATTTT. V and J are TRBV14 and TRBJ2-3, with D maybe TRBD1 (5 bases). This CDR3 is built from 16 residues. Trimming removed 1 base at V and 2 bases at J, with 13 bases between. CDR1 SGHDN and CDR2 FVKESK come from the germline V gene.

This sequence joins TRBV10-2 and TRBJ2-1; D call uncertain. The CDR3 is 13 residues long. Germline-derived CDR1 and CDR2 are WSHSY and SAAADI. V dropped 5 bases and J dropped 1 base, with 6 bases sitting between them. The CDR3 DNA sequence: TGCGCCAGCAGTCCGACTTCCTACAATGAGCAGTTCTTC. As protein: CASSPTSYNEQFF.

The V call is TRBV14, the J call TRBJ2-7; 7 bases match TRBD2. The CDR3 loop spans 13 amino acids. The germline V gene has CDR1 SGHDN and CDR2 FVKESK. Trimming cost V 3 bases and J 6 bases; bases outside gene matches: 5. In nucleotides, the CDR3 is TGTGCCAGCAGCCATTCCCGGGGGGTCGAGCAGTACTTC. It encodes CASSHSRGVEQYF.

V gene TRBV6-5 combines with J gene TRBJ1-6, with 8 bases fitting TRBD1. The CDR3 runs 15 residues. CDR1 MNHEY and CDR2 SVGAGI come from the germline V gene. V lost 5 bases to trimming and J lost 8 bases; unmatched junction nucleotides: 8. The CDR3 reads CASSTRQGKDSPLHF. The CDR3 DNA sequence: TGTGCCAGCAGTACCCGACAGGGGAAGGATTCACCCCTCCACTTT.

The J gene is TRBJ1-2, the V gene TRBV6-5; maybe TRBD1 (5 bases). The germline V gene has CDR1 MNHEY and CDR2 SVGAGI. V lost 9 bases and J lost 4, with 12 bases in between. This CDR3 has 12 residues. The CDR3 bases are TGTGCCAGTAGAACGGGACTCTATGGCTACACCTTC. Its translation is CASRTGLYGYTF.

The rearrangement uses TRBV18 and TRBJ2-1, with TRBD1 matching over 9 bases. There are 17 residues in the CDR3. The germline V gene encodes CDR1 KGHSH and CDR2 LQKENI. V was clipped by 3 bases and J by 6 bases; unmatched bases: 12. CDR3 residues: CASSPLHGQGFSNEQFF. CDR3 DNA: TGTGCCAGCTCACCCCTTCACGGACAGGGGTTCAGCAATGAGCAGTTCTTC. The variable domain in full, with the rest retrieved from reference TRBV18 and TRBJ2-1, is NAGVMQNPRHLVRRRGQEARLRCSPMKGHSHVYWYRQLPEEGLKFMVYLQKENIIDESGMPKERFSAEFPKEGPSILRIQQVVRGDSAAYFCASSPLHGQGFSNEQFFGPGTRLTVL.

In the case of this clone: Other DNA sequences in the same sample also yield this CDR3. This chain joins TRBV19 and TRBJ2-7; TRBD1 agrees at 7 bases. After removal of 5 bases from V and 5 bases from J, the junction contained 6 bases not matched to a gene. Germline CDR1 LNHDA, CDR2 SQIVND (reference sequence). CDR3 length: 13 residues. Written as DNA, the CDR3 is TGTGCCAGTAGTCCGAATGACAGGGACGAGCAGTACTTC. As protein: CASSPNDRDEQYF.

The chain couples TRBV28 to TRBJ1-2; D is undetermined. CDR3 length: 14 amino acids. Trimming left V 2 bases short and J 4 bases short, with 11 bases between. Germline V CDR1 and CDR2: MDHEN, SYDVKM. This CDR3 is CASSLGGFGYGYTF. The CDR3 DNA reads TGTGCCAGCAGTTTAGGAGGGTTTGGCTATGGCTACACCTTC.

The chain employs TRBV18 and TRBJ2-1; 11 bases map to TRBD2. The V segment lost 0 bases and the J segment 8 bases; nucleotides outside the gene matches: 6. The CDR3 length is 16 residues. Germline V CDR1 and CDR2: KGHSH, LQKENI. In DNA, the CDR3 is TGTGCCAGCTCACCACCGGCGGCTAGCGGGAGGTATGAGCAGTTCTTC. Its translation: CASSPPAASGRYEQFF. The entire variable domain, with the rest obtained from reference TRBV18 and TRBJ2-1, is as follows: NAGVMQNPRHLVRRRGQEARLRCSPMKGHSHVYWYRQLPEEGLKFMVYLQKENIIDESGMPKERFSAEFPKEGPSILRIQQVVRGDSAAYFCASSPPAASGRYEQFFGPGTRLTVL.

This clone was detected once. The CDR3 nucleotides read TGTGCCAGCAGTTTAACAGAGAACACCGGGGAGCTGTTTTTT. It yields the protein CASSLTENTGELFF. V usage is TRBV27 and J usage is TRBJ2-2; D gene unclear. The germline V gene has CDR1 MNHEY and CDR2 SMNVEV (reference sequence). The CDR3 totals 14 residues. V lost 2 bases, J lost 1 base, and 5 bases lay in between.

The chain employs TRBV15 and TRBJ2-3; no clear D gene. Germline lookup yields CDR1 LNHNV and CDR2 YYDKDF (reference sequence). V was pared by 1 base and J by 2 bases, with 16 bases between. The CDR3 has 17 amino acids. CDR3 in amino acids: CATSRVSTLRPTDTQYF. For the CDR3, the DNA is TGTGCCACCAGCAGAGTGAGTACGTTGCGGCCCACAGATACGCAGTATTTT. Using reference TRBV15 and TRBJ2-3 for the parts outside the CDR3, the full variable domain is DAMVIQNPRYQVTQFGKPVTLSCSQTLNHNVMYWYQQKSSQAPKLLFHYYDKDFNNEADTPDNFQSRRPNTSFCFLDIRSPGLGDTAMYLCATSRVSTLRPTDTQYFGPGTRLTVL.

V usage is TRBV19 and J usage is TRBJ1-5; 7 positions agree with TRBD1. The CDR3 spans 15 residues. From germline, CDR1 is LNHDA and CDR2 SQIVND (reference sequence). V lost 5 bases and J lost 5; bases outside the gene matches: 9. The CDR3 nucleotides read TGTGCCAGTAGTTTACCGGGACAGCTTTATCAGCCCCAGCATTTT. This encodes CASSLPGQLYQPQHF.

The chain couples TRBV7-9 to TRBJ1-4; 9 bases are a match to TRBD1. Germline CDR1 reads SEHNR; CDR2 reads FQNEAQ (reference sequence). The V segment lost 1 base and the J segment 8 bases; nucleotides outside the gene matches: 8. This CDR3 contains 16 residues. CDR3 amino acids: CASSLDPGQGLEKLFF. The CDR3 bases are TGTGCCAGCAGCTTAGATCCGGGACAGGGACTGGAAAAACTGTTTTTT.

J is TRBJ2-5 and V is TRBV5-1; D is unclear. Germline values: CDR1 SGHRS, CDR2 YFSETQ. The CDR3 is 13 amino acids. Trimming shortened V by 1 base and J by 3 bases, and 7 bases separated the two germline ends. CDR3 residues: CASSLLSEETQYF. The CDR3 coding sequence is TGCGCCAGCAGCTTGCTTTCCGAAGAGACCCAGTACTTC.

The chain carries TRBV10-3 and TRBJ2-1, with D tentatively TRBD1 (6 bases). Germline CDR1 and CDR2: ENHRY and SYGVKD. CDR3 size: 15 residues. V lost 5 bases and J lost 4, with 15 bases in between. The CDR3 protein is CAISKQGTEYNEQFF. CDR3 sequence (DNA): TGTGCCATCAGTAAACAGGGTACGGAGTACAATGAGCAGTTCTTC.

The chain carries TRBV30 and TRBJ1-6; tentative D call: TRBD1 (5 bases). Germline V gene sequence: CDR1 GTSNPN, CDR2 SVGIG (reference sequence). This CDR3 comprises 13 residues. As DNA, the CDR3 is TGTGCATGGGAAGGGGTTCCTAATTCACCCCTCCACTTT. Translating it yields CAWEGVPNSPLHF.

The V gene is TRBV5-1, the J gene TRBJ1-1; the D is unclear. Per the germline V gene, CDR1 is SGHRS and CDR2 is YFSETQ. The CDR3 extends over 14 amino acids. The V end was cut by 4 bases, the J end by 1 base, with 11 bases between. The CDR3 spells CASSLTEKNTEAFF. The CDR3, as DNA: TGCGCCAGCAGCCTGACGGAGAAGAACACTGAAGCTTTCTTT. The full variable domain, with the rest looked up from reference TRBV5-1 and TRBJ1-1, is KAGVTQTPRYLIKTRGQQVTLSCSPISGHRSVSWYQQTPGQGLQFLFEYFSETQRNKGNFPGRFSGRQFSNSRSEMNVSTLELGDSALYLCASSLTEKNTEAFFGQGTRLTVV.

The rearrangement uses TRBV27 and TRBJ2-7; D uncertain. Germline V gene data show CDR1 as MNHEY and CDR2 as SMNVEV (reference sequence). This CDR3 is built from 13 residues. Trimming shortened V by 6 bases and J by 3 bases, and 12 bases separated the two germline ends. CDR3 bases: TGTGCCAGCAGCCACGGCGGTTACTACGAGCAGTACTTC. It is translated as CASSHGGYYEQYF.

The chain uses TRBV4-2 and TRBJ2-5, with D tentatively TRBD2 (5 bases). Germline values: CDR1 LGHNA, CDR2 YNFKEQ. The CDR3 sequence is 12 residues long. Trimming left V 6 bases short and J 3 bases short, with 8 bases between. The CDR3 protein is CASRGLEETQYF. The DNA of the CDR3 is TGTGCCAGCAGAGGACTGGAAGAGACCCAGTACTTC.

This chain joins TRBV7-9 and TRBJ1-3; 9 bases line up with TRBD1. From germline, CDR1 is SEHNR and CDR2 FQNEAQ (reference sequence). The CDR3 covers 18 residues. The V and J ends lost 5 bases and 0 bases, in that order; junction bases with no gene match: 11. CDR3 sequence reads: CASSPRDRDLLSGNTIYF. The CDR3 nucleotides are TGTGCCAGCAGCCCTAGGGACAGGGACCTACTCTCTGGAAACACCATATATTTT.